This is a list of T cell receptor beta chains from one sample in a study of blood T cell repertoires in COVID-19. TCRdb's table, derived via immunoSEQ multiplex PCR, lists solely in-frame clones and lacks some. The sample has some 180,000 clones; more than 70% are singletons. The sample was peripheral blood. The receptors here all came from a woman in her fifties or sixties with acute or convalescent COVID-19. Each CDR3 is given with its conserved first and last residue. D genes are given only for firm matches. The size entry is marked missing in some rows and otherwise reads once, few, many or a size class.

d_gene | abundance | j_gene | v_gene | CDR3nt | CDR3aa
. | . | TRBJ1-2 | TRBV27 | TGTGCCAGCTCTCCTCAAAGGGGAAACAGTGGCTACACCTTC | CASSPQRGNSGYTF
TRBD2 | once | TRBJ2-5 | TRBV7-9 | TGTGCCAGCAGCCTGAGCGGGAGTACAGAGACCCAGTACTTC | CASSLSGSTETQYF
TRBD2 | . | TRBJ2-2 | TRBV19 | TGTGCCAGTAGTCCCCGGGGAGCGGGAGTTGTCGGGGAGCTGTTTTTT | CASSPRGAGVVGELFF
TRBD2 | . | TRBJ2-1 | TRBV3-1/TRBV3-2 | TGTGCCAGCAGCCGGGGGACTAGCGGGAGGTCGTTCTTC | CASSRGTSGRSFF
TRBD1 | . | TRBJ1-2 | TRBV27 | TGTGCCAGCAGTTCGACCGGGACAGGGACGGGCTACACCTTC | CASSSTGTGTGYTF
. | . | TRBJ1-2 | TRBV5-6 | TGTGCCAGCAGCAAAGGGACTTCCTATGGCTACACCTTC | CASSKGTSYGYTF
. | . | TRBJ1-1 | TRBV5-1 | TGCGCCAGCAGTTTGCCAGGGGAAGCTGAAGCTTTCTTT | CASSLPGEAEAFF
TRBD1 | . | TRBJ1-5 | TRBV24-1 | TGTGCCACCAGTGATGCGGGACAGCCCAATCAGCCCCAGCATTTT | CATSDAGQPNQPQHF
. | once | TRBJ1-1 | TRBV29-1 | TGCAGCGTCCGTTTCACTGAAGCTTTCTTT | CSVRFTEAFF
. | . | TRBJ1-3 | TRBV7-9 | TGTGCCAGCAGCTTACTCGGAAACACCATATATTTT | CASSLLGNTIYF
. | . | TRBJ1-5 | TRBV3-1/TRBV3-2 | TGTGCCAGCAGCCAAGACAGGGGTATTGGGCCCCAGCATTTT | CASSQDRGIGPQHF
TRBD2 | . | TRBJ2-2 | TRBV10-3 | TGTGCCATCAGTATAGCGGGAGGATACACCGGGGAGCTGTTTTTT | CAISIAGGYTGELFF
. | . | TRBJ2-7 | TRBV3-1/TRBV3-2 | TGTGCCAGCAGCCAAGATCTACTAAGAGAGCAGTACTTC | CASSQDLLREQYF
TRBD2 | . | TRBJ2-1 | TRBV5-1 | TGCGCCAGCAGAGGGCTAGCGGGCACTAATGAGCAGTTCTTC | CASRGLAGTNEQFF
. | . | TRBJ1-3 | TRBV7-8 | TGTGCCAGCAGCCCCCGGGACTTACTTGGAAACACCATATATTTT | CASSPRDLLGNTIYF
TRBD2 | . | TRBJ2-5 | TRBV30 | TGTGCCTGGAGTGTAGGACTAGCGGGAGAAGAGACCCAGTACTTC | CAWSVGLAGEETQYF
TRBD1 | . | TRBJ1-2 | TRBV27 | TGTGCCAGCAGTAGGGGACAGGGAGATGGCTACACCTTC | CASSRGQGDGYTF
. | . | TRBJ1-1 | TRBV11-2 | TGTGCCAGCAGCGTGGGCCTGTTGAACACTGAAGCTTTCTTT | CASSVGLLNTEAFF
. | . | TRBJ1-1 | TRBV5-1 | TGCGCCAGCAGCTCTGCGGGGGCAAAGAACACTGAAGCTTTCTTT | CASSSAGAKNTEAFF
. | . | TRBJ1-1 | TRBV6-5 | TGTGCCAGCAGTTACCCCCCGGGTACTGAAGCTTTCTTT | CASSYPPGTEAFF
. | . | TRBJ1-3 | TRBV11-2 | TGTGCCAGCAGCCCCCAGGTAGACACCATATATTTT | CASSPQVDTIYF
TRBD1 | . | TRBJ1-2 | TRBV19 | TGTGCCAGTAGTATAAGACAGGGTCGTGGCTACACCTTC | CASSIRQGRGYTF
TRBD1 | . | TRBJ2-3 | TRBV4-1 | TGCGCCAGCAGCCACCCGGGACAGGGATCAGATACGCAGTATTTT | CASSHPGQGSDTQYF
. | . | TRBJ2-1 | TRBV10-3 | TGTGCCACCCTCCGGCAGGGGGGCTACAATGAGCAGTTCTTC | CATLRQGGYNEQFF
. | once | TRBJ1-2 | TRBV3-1/TRBV3-2 | TGTGCCAGCAGCCCGCCACCAGGCTATGGCTACACCTTC | CASSPPPGYGYTF
. | . | TRBJ1-1 | TRBV15 | TGTGCCACCAGCAGGACTTTCACTGAAGCTTTCTTT | CATSRTFTEAFF
TRBD2 | few | TRBJ2-7 | TRBV30 | TGTGCCTGGAGTGTGTTTAGTGGGAGGGCCGGTGAGCAGTACTTC | CAWSVFSGRAGEQYF
. | . | TRBJ1-4 | TRBV5-1 | TGCGCCAGCAGCTTTGGAAGGGGACTAGCAAATGAAAAACTGTTTTTT | CASSFGRGLANEKLFF
. | few | TRBJ1-1 | TRBV10-1 | TGCGCCAGCTCAACCCTTCAGGGAAGGTCTGAAGCTTTCTTT | CASSTLQGRSEAFF
. | . | TRBJ1-2 | TRBV28 | TGTGCCAGCAGTCGTCCTAACTATGGCTACACCTTC | CASSRPNYGYTF
TRBD1 | . | TRBJ1-1 | TRBV5-4 | TGTGCCAGCAGCTCTGCCACAGGGGGCGCGTCTGAAGCTTTCTTT | CASSSATGGASEAFF
TRBD2 | . | TRBJ2-4 | TRBV6-2/TRBV6-3 | TGTGCCAGCAGTTACTCTCGGGGGGGAGGCTTCGAAAACATTCAGTACTTC | CASSYSRGGGFENIQYF
TRBD1 | . | TRBJ1-1 | TRBV19 | TGTGCCAGCCGGACAGGGATAATGAACACTGAAGCTTTCTTT | CASRTGIMNTEAFF
TRBD1 | . | TRBJ1-2 | TRBV5-1 | TGCGCCAGCAGCTCAAATAGACAGGGGGCTGTTGGCTACACCTTC | CASSSNRQGAVGYTF
TRBD2 | . | TRBJ2-1 | TRBV3-1/TRBV3-2 | TGTGCCAGCAGCCCGACTAGCGGGGGCTACAATGAGCAGTTCTTC | CASSPTSGGYNEQFF
. | . | TRBJ2-3 | TRBV5-1 | TGCGCCAGCAGCTCGGGCGGGTCAACAACAGATACGCAGTATTTT | CASSSGGSTTDTQYF
. | few | TRBJ1-2 | TRBV6-5 | TGTGCCAGCCTCGGGTCACAAGGCTACACCTTC | CASLGSQGYTF
. | . | TRBJ1-2 | TRBV7-2 | TGTGCCAGCAGCTTAGTAACGACAGGCTCCTATGGCTACACCTTC | CASSLVTTGSYGYTF
. | . | TRBJ2-1 | TRBV5-1 | TGCGCCAGCAGCTTGAACGAGGTGCGGAATGAGCAGTTCTTC | CASSLNEVRNEQFF
TRBD2 | . | TRBJ2-1 | TRBV5-1 | TGCGCCAGCAGCCAAGGACTAGCGGGAGGCTGGGTCGATGAGCAGTTCTTC | CASSQGLAGGWVDEQFF
TRBD2 | . | TRBJ2-5 | TRBV11-3 | TGTGCCAGCAGCTTTTGGAGCGGGAGGGCCGGAGAGACCCAGTACTTC | CASSFWSGRAGETQYF
. | . | TRBJ2-1 | TRBV6-1 | TGTGCCAGCAGATATGGACTTGACAATGAGCAGTTCTTC | CASRYGLDNEQFF
TRBD1 | . | TRBJ2-1 | TRBV7-6 | TGTGCCAGCAGCTCGGTGACAGGGGTGAGCTCCTACAATGAGCAGTTCTTC | CASSSVTGVSSYNEQFF
TRBD1 | . | TRBJ1-2 | TRBV27 | TGTGCCAGCAGTCCCCTTCGGACAGGGGGCCTGCGAAACTATGGCTACACCTTC | CASSPLRTGGLRNYGYTF